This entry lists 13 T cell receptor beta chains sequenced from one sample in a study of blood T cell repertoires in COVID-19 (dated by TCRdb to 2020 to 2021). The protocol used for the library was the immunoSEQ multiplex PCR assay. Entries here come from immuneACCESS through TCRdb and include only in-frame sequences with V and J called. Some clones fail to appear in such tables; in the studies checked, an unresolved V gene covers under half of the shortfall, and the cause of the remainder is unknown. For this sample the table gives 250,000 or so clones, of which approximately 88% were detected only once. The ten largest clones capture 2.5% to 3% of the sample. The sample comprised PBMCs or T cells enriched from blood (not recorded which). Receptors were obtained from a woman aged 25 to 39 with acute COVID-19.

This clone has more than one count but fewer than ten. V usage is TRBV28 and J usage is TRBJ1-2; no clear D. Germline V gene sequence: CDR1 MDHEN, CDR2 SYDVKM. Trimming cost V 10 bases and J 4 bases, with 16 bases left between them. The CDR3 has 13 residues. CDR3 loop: CAISDRGTYGYTF. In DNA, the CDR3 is TGTGCCATCTCCGATCGAGGCACCTATGGCTACACCTTC.

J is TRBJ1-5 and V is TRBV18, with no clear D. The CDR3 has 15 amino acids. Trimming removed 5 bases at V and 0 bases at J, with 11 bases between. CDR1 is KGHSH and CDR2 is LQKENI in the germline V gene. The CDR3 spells CASSTGRNSNQPQHF. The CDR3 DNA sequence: TGTGCCAGCTCAACGGGAAGGAATAGCAATCAGCCCCAGCATTTT.

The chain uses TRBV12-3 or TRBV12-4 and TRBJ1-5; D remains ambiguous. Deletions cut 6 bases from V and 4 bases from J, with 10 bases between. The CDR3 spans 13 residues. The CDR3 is CASSPRENQPQHF. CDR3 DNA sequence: TGTGCCAGCAGCCCGAGAGAGAATCAGCCCCAGCATTTT.

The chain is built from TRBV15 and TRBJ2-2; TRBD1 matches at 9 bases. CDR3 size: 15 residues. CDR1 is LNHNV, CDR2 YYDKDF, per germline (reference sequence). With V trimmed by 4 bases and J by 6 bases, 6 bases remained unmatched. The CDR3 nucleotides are TGTGCCACCAGCACCGACAGGGGGGGGGCCGGGGAGCTGTTTTTT. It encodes CATSTDRGGAGELFF.

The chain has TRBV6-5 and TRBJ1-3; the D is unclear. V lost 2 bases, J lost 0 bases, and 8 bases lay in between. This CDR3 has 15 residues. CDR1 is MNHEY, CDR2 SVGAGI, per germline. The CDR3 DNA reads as TGTGCCAGCAGTTACCAGAGGAACTCTGGAAACACCATATATTTT. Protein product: CASSYQRNSGNTIYF.

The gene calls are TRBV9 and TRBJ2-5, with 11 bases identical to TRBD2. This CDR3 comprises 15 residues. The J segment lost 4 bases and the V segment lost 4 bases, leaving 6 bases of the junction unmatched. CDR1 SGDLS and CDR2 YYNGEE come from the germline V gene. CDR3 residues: CASSPIAGGTETQYF. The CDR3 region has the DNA TGTGCCAGCAGCCCGATAGCGGGGGGGACAGAGACCCAGTACTTC.

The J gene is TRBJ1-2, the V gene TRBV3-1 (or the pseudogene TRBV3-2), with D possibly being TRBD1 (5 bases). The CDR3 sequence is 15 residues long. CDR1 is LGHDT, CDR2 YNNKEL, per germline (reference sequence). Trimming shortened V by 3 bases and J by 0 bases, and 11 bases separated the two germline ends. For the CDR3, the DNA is TGTGCCAGCAGCCAGGCGCAGGGATCTAACTATGGCTACACCTTC. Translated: CASSQAQGSNYGYTF.

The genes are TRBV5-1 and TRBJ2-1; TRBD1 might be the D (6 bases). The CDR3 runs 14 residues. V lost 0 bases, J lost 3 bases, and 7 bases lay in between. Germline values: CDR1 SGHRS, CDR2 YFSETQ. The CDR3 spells CASSLEDSYNEQFF. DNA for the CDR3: TGCGCCAGCAGCTTGGAGGACAGCTACAATGAGCAGTTCTTC.

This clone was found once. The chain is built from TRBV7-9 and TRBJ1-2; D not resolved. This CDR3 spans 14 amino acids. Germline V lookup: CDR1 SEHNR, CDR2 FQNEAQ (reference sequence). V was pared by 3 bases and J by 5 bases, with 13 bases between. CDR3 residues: CASSLPVTGYGYTF. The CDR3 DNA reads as TGTGCCAGCAGCTTGCCAGTTACGGGGTATGGCTACACCTTC.

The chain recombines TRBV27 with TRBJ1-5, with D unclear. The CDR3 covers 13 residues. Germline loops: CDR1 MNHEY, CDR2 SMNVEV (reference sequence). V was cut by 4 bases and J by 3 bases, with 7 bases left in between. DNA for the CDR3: TGTGCCAGCAGTTATCGAGTCAATCAGCCCCAGCATTTT. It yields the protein CASSYRVNQPQHF.

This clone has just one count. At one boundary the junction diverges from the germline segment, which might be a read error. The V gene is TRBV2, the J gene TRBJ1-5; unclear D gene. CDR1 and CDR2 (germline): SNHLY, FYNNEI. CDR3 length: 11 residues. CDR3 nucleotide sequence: TGTGCCAGCAAGGCCTCATTCGGGGTTTTTTTT. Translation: CASKASFGVFF.

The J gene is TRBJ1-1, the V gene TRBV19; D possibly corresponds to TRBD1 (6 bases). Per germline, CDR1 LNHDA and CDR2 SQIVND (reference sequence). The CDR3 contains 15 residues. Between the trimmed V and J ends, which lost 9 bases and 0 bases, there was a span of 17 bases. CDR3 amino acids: CASRSPGTMNTEAFF. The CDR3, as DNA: TGTGCCAGCCGTAGCCCCGGGACAATGAACACTGAAGCTTTCTTT. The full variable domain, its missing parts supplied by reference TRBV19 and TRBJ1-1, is DGGITQSPKYLFRKEGQNVTLSCEQNLNHDAMYWYRQDPGQGLRLIYYSQIVNDFQKGDIAEGYSVSREKKESFPLTVTSAQKNPTAFYLCASRSPGTMNTEAFFGQGTRLTVV.

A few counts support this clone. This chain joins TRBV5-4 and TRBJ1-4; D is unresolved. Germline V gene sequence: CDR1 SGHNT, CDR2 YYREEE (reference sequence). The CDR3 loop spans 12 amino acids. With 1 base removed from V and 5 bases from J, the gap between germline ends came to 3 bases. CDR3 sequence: CASSLPNEKLFF. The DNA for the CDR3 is TGTGCCAGCAGCTTGCCGAATGAAAAACTGTTTTTT.